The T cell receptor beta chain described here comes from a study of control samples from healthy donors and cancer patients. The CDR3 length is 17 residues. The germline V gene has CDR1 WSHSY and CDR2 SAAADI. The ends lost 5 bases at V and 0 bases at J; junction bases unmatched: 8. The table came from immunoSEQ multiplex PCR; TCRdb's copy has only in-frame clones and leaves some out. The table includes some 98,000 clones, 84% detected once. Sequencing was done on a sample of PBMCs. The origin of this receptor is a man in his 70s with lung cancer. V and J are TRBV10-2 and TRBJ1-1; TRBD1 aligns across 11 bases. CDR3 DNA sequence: TGCGCCAGCAGTCTCCGGGACAGGGGGTATATGAACACTGAAGCTTTCTTT. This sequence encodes CASSLRDRGYMNTEAFF.